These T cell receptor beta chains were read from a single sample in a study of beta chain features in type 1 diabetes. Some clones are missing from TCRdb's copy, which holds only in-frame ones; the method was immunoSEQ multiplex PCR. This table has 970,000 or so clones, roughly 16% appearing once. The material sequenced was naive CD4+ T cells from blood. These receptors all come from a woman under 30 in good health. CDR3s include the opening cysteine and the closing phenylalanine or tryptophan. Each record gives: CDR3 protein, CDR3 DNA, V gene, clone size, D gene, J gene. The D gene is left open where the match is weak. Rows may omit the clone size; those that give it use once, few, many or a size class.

cdr3_aa: CASSLGATSNTGELFF
cdr3_nt: TGCGCCAGCAGCTTGGGTGCGACATCGAACACCGGGGAGCTGTTTTTT
v_call: TRBV5-1
clone_size: NA
d_call: NA
j_call: TRBJ2-2

cdr3_aa: CASSPPGQGADTQYF
cdr3_nt: TGTGCCAGCTCACCACCGGGACAGGGTGCAGATACGCAGTATTTT
v_call: TRBV18
clone_size: few
d_call: TRBD1
j_call: TRBJ2-3

cdr3_aa: CASSLGGRIAEAFF
cdr3_nt: TGTGCCAGCAGCTTGGGTGGGAGAATAGCTGAAGCTTTCTTT
v_call: TRBV7-9
clone_size: NA
d_call: NA
j_call: TRBJ1-1

cdr3_aa: CSVRQGRNYEQYF
cdr3_nt: TGCAGCGTTCGCCAGGGGAGGAACTACGAGCAGTACTTC
v_call: TRBV29-1
clone_size: NA
d_call: NA
j_call: TRBJ2-7

cdr3_aa: CASRIRGMGGDTEAFF
cdr3_nt: TGTGCCAGCAGGATTAGGGGGATGGGTGGCGACACTGAAGCTTTCTTT
v_call: TRBV28
clone_size: few
d_call: NA
j_call: TRBJ1-1

cdr3_aa: CASSLVANLDGSDTQYF
cdr3_nt: TGTGCCAGCAGCTTAGTGGCGAACCTCGACGGATCAGATACGCAGTATTTT
v_call: TRBV7-9
clone_size: NA
d_call: NA
j_call: TRBJ2-3

cdr3_aa: CASSQEAGTGGYSTF
cdr3_nt: TGCGCCAGCAGCCAAGAAGCGGGGACAGGGGGTTATAGCACCTTC
v_call: TRBV4-3
clone_size: few
d_call: TRBD1
j_call: TRBJ1-2

cdr3_aa: CASSTTGGANNEQFF
cdr3_nt: TGTGCCAGTAGTACCACGGGGGGCGCCAACAATGAGCAGTTCTTC
v_call: TRBV19
clone_size: NA
d_call: NA
j_call: TRBJ2-1

cdr3_aa: CASSMQRTYNEQFF
cdr3_nt: TGTGCCAGTAGTATGCAGCGGACCTACAATGAGCAGTTCTTC
v_call: TRBV19
clone_size: few
d_call: NA
j_call: TRBJ2-1

cdr3_aa: CASSLGFSPDQPQHF
cdr3_nt: TGTGCCAGCAGCTTAGGGTTCAGTCCGGATCAGCCCCAGCATTTT
v_call: TRBV7-2
clone_size: NA
d_call: NA
j_call: TRBJ1-5

cdr3_aa: CASSLTGATWDIQYF
cdr3_nt: TGTGCCAGCAGCTTAACAGGGGCGACATGGGACATTCAGTACTTC
v_call: TRBV7-3
clone_size: few
d_call: NA
j_call: TRBJ2-4

cdr3_aa: CASSLGGGTDTQYF
cdr3_nt: TGTGCCAGCAGCTTAGGGGGGGGCACAGATACGCAGTATTTT
v_call: TRBV11-2
clone_size: few
d_call: NA
j_call: TRBJ2-3

cdr3_aa: CASSSMGLGASGANVLTF
cdr3_nt: TGTGCCAGCAGCTCGATGGGCCTGGGGGCCTCTGGGGCCAACGTCCTGACTTTC
v_call: TRBV7-6
clone_size: NA
d_call: NA
j_call: TRBJ2-6

cdr3_aa: CASSQGQGRVETQYF
cdr3_nt: TGCGCCAGCAGCCAGGGACAGGGGAGGGTGGAGACCCAGTACTTC
v_call: TRBV4-3
clone_size: once
d_call: TRBD1
j_call: TRBJ2-5

cdr3_aa: CASSLLGQGIGYTF
cdr3_nt: TGTGCCAGCAGCTTACTTGGACAGGGTATCGGCTACACCTTC
v_call: TRBV7-2
clone_size: NA
d_call: TRBD1
j_call: TRBJ1-2

cdr3_aa: CASSQENGLAGYNEQFF
cdr3_nt: TGCGCCAGCAGCCAAGAAAACGGACTAGCGGGCTACAATGAGCAGTTCTTC
v_call: TRBV4-3
clone_size: NA
d_call: TRBD2
j_call: TRBJ2-1

cdr3_aa: CAISADRVSGNTIYF
cdr3_nt: TGTGCCATCAGTGCGGACAGGGTCTCTGGAAACACCATATATTTT
v_call: TRBV10-3
clone_size: few
d_call: TRBD1
j_call: TRBJ1-3

cdr3_aa: CASSQGGLAYTGELFF
cdr3_nt: TGTGCCAGCAGCCAGGGGGGACTAGCGTACACCGGGGAGCTGTTTTTT
v_call: TRBV4-2
clone_size: NA
d_call: TRBD2
j_call: TRBJ2-2